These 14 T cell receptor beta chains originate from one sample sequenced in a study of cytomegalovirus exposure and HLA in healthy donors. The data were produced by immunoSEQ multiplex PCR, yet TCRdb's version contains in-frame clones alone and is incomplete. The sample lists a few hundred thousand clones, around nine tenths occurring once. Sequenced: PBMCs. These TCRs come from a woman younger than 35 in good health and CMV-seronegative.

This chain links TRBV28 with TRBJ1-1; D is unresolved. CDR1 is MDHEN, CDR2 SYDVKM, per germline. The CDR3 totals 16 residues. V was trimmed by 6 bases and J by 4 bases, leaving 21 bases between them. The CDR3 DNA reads TGTGCCAGCAGCTCCCCCCGGGGTTTGAGGAGCACTGAAGCTTTCTTT. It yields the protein CASSSPRGLRSTEAFF.

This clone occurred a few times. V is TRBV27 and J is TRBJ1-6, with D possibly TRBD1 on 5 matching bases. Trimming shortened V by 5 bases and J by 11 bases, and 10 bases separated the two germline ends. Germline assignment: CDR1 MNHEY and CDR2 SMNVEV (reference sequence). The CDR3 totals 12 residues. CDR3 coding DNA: TGTGCCAGCAGTGGGGGGAGCACACCCCTCCACTTT. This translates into CASSGGSTPLHF.

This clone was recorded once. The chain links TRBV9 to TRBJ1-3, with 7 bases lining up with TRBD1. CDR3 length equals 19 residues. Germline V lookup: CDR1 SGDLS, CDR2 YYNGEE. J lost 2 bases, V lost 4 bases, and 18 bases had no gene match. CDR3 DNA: TGTGCCAGCAGCCCCCATCTTGGGATATCCGACAGGGCTGGAAACACCATATATTTT. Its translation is CASSPHLGISDRAGNTIYF.

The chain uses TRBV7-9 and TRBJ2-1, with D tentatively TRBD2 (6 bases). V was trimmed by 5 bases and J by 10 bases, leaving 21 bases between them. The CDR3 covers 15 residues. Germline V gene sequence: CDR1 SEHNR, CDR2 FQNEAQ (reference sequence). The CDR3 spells CASSELVGGVGEQFF. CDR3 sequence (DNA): TGTGCCAGCAGCGAACTAGTGGGAGGAGTTGGGGAGCAGTTCTTC.

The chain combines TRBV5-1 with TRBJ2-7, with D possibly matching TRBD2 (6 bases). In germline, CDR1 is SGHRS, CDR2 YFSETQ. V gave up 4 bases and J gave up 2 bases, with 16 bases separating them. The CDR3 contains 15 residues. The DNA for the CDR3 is TGCGCCAGCAGCATAAGGTGGACTAAAACCTACGAGCAGTACTTC. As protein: CASSIRWTKTYEQYF. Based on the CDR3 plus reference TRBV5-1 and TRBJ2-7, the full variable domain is KAGVTQTPRYLIKTRGQQVTLSCSPISGHRSVSWYQQTPGQGLQFLFEYFSETQRNKGNFPGRFSGRQFSNSRSEMNVSTLELGDSALYLCASSIRWTKTYEQYFGPGTRLTVT.

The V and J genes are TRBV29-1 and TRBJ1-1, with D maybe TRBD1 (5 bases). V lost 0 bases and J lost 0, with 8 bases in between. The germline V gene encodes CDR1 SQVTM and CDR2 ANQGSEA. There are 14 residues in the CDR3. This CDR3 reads CSVEDRTLNTEAFF. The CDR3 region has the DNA TGCAGCGTTGAAGATCGGACATTGAACACTGAAGCTTTCTTT.

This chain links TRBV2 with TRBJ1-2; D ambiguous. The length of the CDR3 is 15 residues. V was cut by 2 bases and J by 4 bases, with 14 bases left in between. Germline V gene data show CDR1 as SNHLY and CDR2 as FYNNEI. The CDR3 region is CASSESGDPAYGYTF. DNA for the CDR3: TGTGCCAGCAGTGAATCCGGAGATCCGGCCTATGGCTACACCTTC.

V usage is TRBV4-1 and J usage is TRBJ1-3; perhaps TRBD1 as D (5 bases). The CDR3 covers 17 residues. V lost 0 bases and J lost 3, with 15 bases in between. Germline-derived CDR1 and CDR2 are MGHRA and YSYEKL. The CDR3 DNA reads TGCGCCAGCAGCCAAGAGGCGCCCGGGGGGAGTGGAAACACCATATATTTT. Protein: CASSQEAPGGSGNTIYF.

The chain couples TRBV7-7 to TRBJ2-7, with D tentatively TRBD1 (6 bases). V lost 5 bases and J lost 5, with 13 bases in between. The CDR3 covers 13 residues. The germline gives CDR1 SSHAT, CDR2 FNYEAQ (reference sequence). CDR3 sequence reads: CASSIGRGDEQYF. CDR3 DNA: TGTGCCAGCAGCATTGGCAGGGGCGACGAGCAGTACTTC. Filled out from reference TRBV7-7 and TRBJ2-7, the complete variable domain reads GAGVSQSPRYKVTKRGQDVTLRCDPISSHATLYWYQQALGQGPEFLTYFNYEAQPDKSGLPSDRFSAERPEGSISTLTIQRTEQRDSAMYRCASSIGRGDEQYFGPGTRLTVT.

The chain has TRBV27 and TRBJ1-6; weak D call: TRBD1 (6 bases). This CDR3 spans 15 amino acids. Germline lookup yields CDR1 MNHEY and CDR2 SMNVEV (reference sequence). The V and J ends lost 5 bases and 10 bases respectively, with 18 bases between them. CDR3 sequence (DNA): TGTGCCAGCAGTCCCCTTCCACAGGGTGTCTCACCCCTCCACTTT. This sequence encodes CASSPLPQGVSPLHF.

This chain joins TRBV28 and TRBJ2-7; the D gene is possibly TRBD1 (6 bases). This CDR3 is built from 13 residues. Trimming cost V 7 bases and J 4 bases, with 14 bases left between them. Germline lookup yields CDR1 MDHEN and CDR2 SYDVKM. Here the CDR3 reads CASKRGGRYEQYF. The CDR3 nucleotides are TGTGCCAGCAAAAGAGGGGGTCGTTACGAGCAGTACTTC.

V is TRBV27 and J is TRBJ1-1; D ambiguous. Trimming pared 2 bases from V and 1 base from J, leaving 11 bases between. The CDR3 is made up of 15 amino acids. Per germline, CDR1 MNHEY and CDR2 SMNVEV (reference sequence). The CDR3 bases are TGTGCCAGCAGTTTAGGAGGCGGCCCGAACACTGAAGCTTTCTTT. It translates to CASSLGGGPNTEAFF.

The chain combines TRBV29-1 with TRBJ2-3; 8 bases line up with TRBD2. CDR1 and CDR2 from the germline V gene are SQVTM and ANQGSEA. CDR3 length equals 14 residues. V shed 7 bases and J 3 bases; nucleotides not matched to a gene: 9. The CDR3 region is CSAGGGVGTDTQYF. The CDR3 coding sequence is TGCAGCGCCGGGGGGGGTGTTGGGACAGATACGCAGTATTTT.

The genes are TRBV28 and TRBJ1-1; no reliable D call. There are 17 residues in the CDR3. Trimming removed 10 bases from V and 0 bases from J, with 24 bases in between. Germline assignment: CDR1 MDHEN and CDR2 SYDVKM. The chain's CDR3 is CATSRQSSVVVNTEAFF. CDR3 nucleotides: TGTGCCACCTCGAGGCAATCTTCAGTTGTGGTGAACACTGAAGCTTTCTTT.